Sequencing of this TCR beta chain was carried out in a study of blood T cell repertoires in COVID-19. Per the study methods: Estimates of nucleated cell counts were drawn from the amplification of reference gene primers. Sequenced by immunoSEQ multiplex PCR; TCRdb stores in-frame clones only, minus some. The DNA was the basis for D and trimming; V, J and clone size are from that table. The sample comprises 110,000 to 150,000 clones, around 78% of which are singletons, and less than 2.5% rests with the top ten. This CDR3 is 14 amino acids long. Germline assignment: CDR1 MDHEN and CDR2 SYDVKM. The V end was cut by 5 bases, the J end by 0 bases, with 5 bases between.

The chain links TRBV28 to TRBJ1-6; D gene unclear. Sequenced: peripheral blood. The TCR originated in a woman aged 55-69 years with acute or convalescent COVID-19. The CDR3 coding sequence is TGTGCCAGCAGTCTCCTCTCCTATAATTCACCCCTCCACTTT. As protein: CASSLLSYNSPLHF. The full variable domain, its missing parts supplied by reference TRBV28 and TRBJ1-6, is DVKVTQSSRYLVKRTGEKVFLECVQDMDHENMFWYRQDPGLGLRLIYFSYDVKMKEKGDIPEGYSVSREKKERFSLILESASTNQTSMYLCASSLLSYNSPLHFGNGTRLTVT.